The present TCR beta chain was sequenced within a study of regulatory T cells in long-lasting Graves disease. Sequencing libraries for TCR beta were prepared with iRepertoire HTBI primers and Arm-PCR of CDR3 regions. TCRdb ran MiXCR on the multiplex PCR reads and lists one entry per CDR3 protein. This table holds about 320,000 distinct CDR3 sequences, under 20% found once. Time point here: newly diagnosed GD, antithyroid drugs for less than 3 months. The TCR library was made from RNA extracted from PBMCs. The material was peripheral blood mononuclear cells (PBMCs), obtained at new diagnosis, from a patient treated with antithyroid drugs. The sequence was obtained from a female donor with Graves disease.

The CDR3 spells CASGFPDRGTDTQYF. The DNA for the CDR3 is TGTGCTAGTGGTTTCCCTGATCGAGGCACAGATACGCAGTATTTT. The J gene is TRBJ2-3, the V gene TRBV12-5; D is unclear. The length of the CDR3 is 15 residues. Germline CDR1 is LGHNT and CDR2 is FRNRAP. The V end was cut by 3 bases, the J end by 1 base, with 11 bases between. The complete variable domain, with remaining parts taken from reference TRBV12-5 and TRBJ2-3, reads DARVTQTPRHKVTEMGQEVTMRCQPILGHNTVFWYRQTMMQGLELLAYFRNRAPLDDSGMPKDRFSAEMPDATLATLKIQPSEPRDSAVYFCASGFPDRGTDTQYFGPGTRLTVL.